The 32 T cell receptor beta chains below come from one sample, sequenced in a study of T-cell reconstitution after alpha-beta-depleted transplantation in children. Library preparation (for TCRbeta) was performed with unique molecular identifiers. TCRdb called the PCR reads again in MiXCR, with one record for every CDR3 protein. Of 440,000 or so distinct CDR3 sequences in the sample, 43% were seen once. The input for sequencing was PBMCs, taken before TCRalphabeta/CD19-depleted stem cell transplant. These TCRs come from a girl aged 2-10 years with aplastic anemia, due to receive a stem cell transplant.

The V call is TRBV20-1, the J call TRBJ2-5; 13 bases match TRBD2. Trimming cost V 5 bases and J 2 bases; bases outside gene matches: 8. Germline lookup yields CDR1 DFQATT and CDR2 SNEGSKA (reference sequence). The CDR3 runs to 16 residues. DNA for the CDR3: TGCAGTGCTCCTCCGGGACTAGCGGGGAGGCAAGAGACCCAGTACTTC. It yields the protein CSAPPGLAGRQETQYF.

This clonotype was observed many times. The rearrangement uses TRBV7-6 and TRBJ1-4; D remains ambiguous. CDR3 length: 14 residues. Germline V gene sequence: CDR1 SGHVS, CDR2 FNYEAQ. Trimming pared 2 bases from V and 8 bases from J, leaving 12 bases between. CDR3 DNA sequence: TGTGCCAGCAGCTTAATCGATTCGGGAGAAAAACTGTTTTTT. Translating gives CASSLIDSGEKLFF.

This clonotype has a handful of counts. This chain connects TRBV4-3 to TRBJ2-1; possibly TRBD2 for D (6 bases). Germline lookup yields CDR1 LGHNA and CDR2 YSLEER. V was clipped by 1 base and J by 12 bases, with 13 bases between them. This CDR3 region has 13 residues. The CDR3 region is CASSQGRGEVQFF. The CDR3 DNA sequence: TGCGCCAGCAGCCAAGGGCGAGGGGAGGTGCAGTTCTTC.

The rearrangement links TRBV28 to TRBJ2-7; D remains unclear. The CDR3 is made up of 14 amino acids. Trimming cost V 5 bases and J 1 base, with 12 bases left between them. From germline, CDR1 is MDHEN and CDR2 SYDVKM. The DNA for the CDR3 is TGTGCCAGCAGTCCGAAAACGTCTTCCTACGAGCAGTACTTC. Protein: CASSPKTSSYEQYF.

The CDR3 nucleotides are TGTGCCAGCAGAGGAGCGGGAGTTTCACAAGAGACCCAGTACTTC. Translated: CASRGAGVSQETQYF. The chain links TRBV28 to TRBJ2-5; 8 bases are shared with TRBD2. This CDR3 has 15 amino acids. Germline V lookup: CDR1 MDHEN, CDR2 SYDVKM. V gave up 6 bases and J gave up 2 bases; unmatched junction bases: 8.

V is TRBV20-1 and J is TRBJ2-3, with TRBD2 identical over 9 bases. Germline lookup yields CDR1 DFQATT and CDR2 SNEGSKA (reference sequence). There are 20 residues in the CDR3. Trimming removed 5 bases from V and 0 bases from J; junction bases left unmatched: 21. The CDR3 DNA reads TGCAGTGCTGGCGGGAGGGCCCGTATTGAGTATTTAACTAGCACAGATACGCAGTATTTT. Its protein is CSAGGRARIEYLTSTDTQYF.

This sequence joins TRBV18 and TRBJ2-5; tentative D call: TRBD2 (6 bases). CDR1 and CDR2 from the germline V gene are KGHSH and LQKENI. The CDR3 has 16 amino acids. V lost 5 bases and J lost 2, with 18 bases in between. The CDR3, as DNA: TGTGCCAGCTCAACCACGAGTACTAGCCCGCAAGAGACCCAGTACTTC. Its protein product is CASSTTSTSPQETQYF.

This clonotype was seen many times. The chain links TRBV5-5 to TRBJ2-7; a possible D gene is TRBD2 (6 bases). CDR1 and CDR2 from the germline V gene are SGHKS and YYEKEE (reference sequence). Trimming removed 6 bases from V and 3 bases from J, with 13 bases in between. This CDR3 region has 13 residues. The CDR3 DNA is TGTGCCAGCATTTTCCCCGGGGGCTACGAGCAGTACTTC. Its protein is CASIFPGGYEQYF.

This clonotype was observed at least ten times. CDR3 residues: CASIQVAGTNTGELFF. The CDR3 nucleotides read TGTGCCAGCATCCAAGTAGCGGGAACGAACACCGGGGAGCTGTTTTTT. The chain couples TRBV11-2 to TRBJ2-2; the match to TRBD2 covers 8 bases. The CDR3 consists of 16 residues. The germline CDR1 and CDR2 sequences are SGHAT and FQNNGV. V lost 7 bases, J lost 0 bases, and 7 bases stayed unmatched.

The chain links TRBV20-1 to TRBJ2-1; the match to TRBD1 covers 8 bases. CDR1 is DFQATT, CDR2 SNEGSKA, per germline (reference sequence). V shed 1 base and J 7 bases; nucleotides not matched to a gene: 12. This CDR3 contains 16 residues. The CDR3 loop reads CSARGYRGATWNEQFF. The CDR3 region has the DNA TGCAGTGCTAGAGGCTACAGGGGGGCAACTTGGAATGAGCAGTTCTTC.

This clonotype was recorded many times. The J gene is TRBJ2-7, the V gene TRBV28; 8 bases agree with TRBD1. The CDR3 is 12 residues long. The germline V gene encodes CDR1 MDHEN and CDR2 SYDVKM. After removal of 5 bases from V and 7 bases from J, the junction contained 4 bases not matched to a gene. CDR3 in DNA: TGTGCCAGCAGTCAGGGGGCTGGAGAGCAGTACTTC. Translation: CASSQGAGEQYF.

This chain connects TRBV4-2 to TRBJ1-1; no firm D call. Trimming removed 0 bases at V and 2 bases at J, with 7 bases between. The CDR3 has 14 amino acids. The V gene's germline CDR1 is LGHNA and CDR2 YNFKEQ. This CDR3 is CASSQDSRNTEAFF. CDR3 sequence (DNA): TGTGCCAGCAGCCAAGATTCAAGAAACACTGAAGCTTTCTTT.

This clonotype has a handful of counts. The CDR3 is CASSLVGTGGGQPQHF. CDR3 coding DNA: TGTGCCAGCAGCTTAGTCGGGACAGGGGGCGGTCAGCCCCAGCATTTT. The V gene is TRBV7-2, the J gene TRBJ1-5, with 12 bases aligning to TRBD1. This CDR3 has 16 residues. Germline loops: CDR1 SGHTA, CDR2 FQGNSA. The ends lost 1 base at V and 6 bases at J; junction bases unmatched: 4.

V gene TRBV7-3 combines with J gene TRBJ1-5; D remains unclear. V was pared by 1 base and J by 7 bases, with 8 bases between. This CDR3 contains 13 residues. Per germline, CDR1 SGHTA and CDR2 FQGTGA. CDR3 residues: CASSLKAGQPQHF. The CDR3 DNA is TGTGCCAGCAGCTTAAAGGCGGGGCAGCCCCAGCATTTT.

This rearrangement joins TRBV9 to TRBJ2-7; the D is unclear. Per germline, CDR1 SGDLS and CDR2 YYNGEE. V lost 0 bases to trimming and J lost 0 bases, with 10 bases between them. The CDR3 is made up of 15 amino acids. The CDR3: CASSVGTLSSYEQYF. In DNA form, the CDR3 reads TGTGCCAGCAGCGTAGGGACGTTAAGCTCCTACGAGCAGTACTTC. Variable domain in full (rest from reference TRBV9 and TRBJ2-7): DSGVTQTPKHLITATGQRVTLRCSPRSGDLSVYWYQQSLDQGLQFLIQYYNGEERAKGNILERFSAQQFPDLHSELNLSSLELGDSALYFCASSVGTLSSYEQYFGPGTRLTVT.

The sample holds a few counts of this clonotype. This chain links TRBV6-2 or TRBV6-3 with TRBJ1-1, with D tentatively TRBD1 (6 bases). Germline CDR1 is MNHEY and CDR2 is SVGEGT. This CDR3 has 19 residues. V shed 8 bases and J shed 0 bases, with 28 bases lying between them. This CDR3 reads CASRGGRGDPRGLNTEAFF. The CDR3 DNA follows: TGTGCCAGCCGGGGGGGGCGAGGCGATCCCCGAGGCTTGAACACTGAAGCTTTCTTT.

This clonotype was found many times. The germline gene is not matched at one end of the junction; a read error may be the cause. The rearrangement links TRBV6-1 to TRBJ2-7; TRBD1 aligns across 7 bases. The CDR3 is 15 amino acids. Germline CDR1 and CDR2: MNHNS and SASEGT. CDR3 residues: CASNEGTASGYEQYF. The CDR3 nucleotides are TGTGCCAGCAATGAAGGGACAGCCTCTGGCTACGAGCAGTACTTC.

This clonotype was seen repeatedly, ten times or more. V is TRBV28 and J is TRBJ2-2; TRBD1 matches 8 bases. Germline-derived CDR1 and CDR2 are MDHEN and SYDVKM. V shed 5 bases, J shed 7 bases, and the junction held 6 bases outside the gene matches. The CDR3 runs to 14 residues. The CDR3 coding sequence is TGTGCCAGCAGTCCGACAGGGGTAGGCGGGGAGCTGTTTTTT. Protein: CASSPTGVGGELFF.

The chain joins TRBV20-1 to TRBJ2-3; 9 positions match TRBD2. The germline gives CDR1 DFQATT, CDR2 SNEGSKA (reference sequence). The CDR3 spans 12 residues. The CDR3 DNA reads TGCGGCGGTCGGGGGACTAGCTTAACGCAGTATTTT. Residues: CGGRGTSLTQYF.

This clonotype was counted many times. CDR3 coding DNA: TGTGCCAGCTTGTCGGTAGGGGCTTCCTACAATGAGCAGTTCTTC. It is translated as CASLSVGASYNEQFF. The chain couples TRBV5-5 to TRBJ2-1; weak D call: TRBD1 (5 bases). The length of the CDR3 is 15 residues. Germline CDR1 reads SGHKS; CDR2 reads YYEKEE (reference sequence). V shed 7 bases and J shed 1 base, with 15 bases lying between them.

This chain connects TRBV4-1 to TRBJ1-5, with D maybe TRBD1 (5 bases). The V end lost 5 bases, the J end lost 6 bases, and 17 bases lay between the germline ends. From germline, CDR1 is MGHRA and CDR2 YSYEKL. This CDR3 region has 15 residues. CDR3 nucleotides: TGCGCCAGCAGCTTGGAGCGGGGCGGCGGTCAGCCCCAGCATTTT. Its translation: CASSLERGGGQPQHF.

The chain uses TRBV20-1 and TRBJ2-7, with D unresolved. Trimming took 2 bases from V and 5 from J, leaving 16 bases between them. CDR1 and CDR2 from the germline V gene are DFQATT and SNEGSKA (reference sequence). The CDR3 sequence is 14 residues long. The DNA of the CDR3 is TGCAGTGCTAGAAGGCCGGTATTTCCTAACGAGCAGTACTTC. Protein sequence: CSARRPVFPNEQYF.

In DNA, the CDR3 is TGTGCCAGCAAACCTCGGGGCGGACAGGGGATTTACGAGCAGTACTTC. Translation: CASKPRGGQGIYEQYF. V usage is TRBV6-1 and J usage is TRBJ2-7, with 9 bases fitting TRBD1. From germline, CDR1 is MNHNS and CDR2 SASEGT. V gave up 7 bases and J gave up 4 bases; unmatched junction bases: 14. The CDR3 extends over 16 amino acids.

The table lists this clonotype with many counts. V and J are TRBV20-1 and TRBJ1-5, with TRBD1 identical over 10 bases. Trimming took 3 bases from V and 7 from J; bases not matched to a gene: 9. The CDR3 has 15 amino acids. The germline V gene has CDR1 DFQATT and CDR2 SNEGSKA (reference sequence). The CDR3 nucleotides are TGCAGTGCTAGTCCGACAGGGGGCGTCGGACAGCCCCAGCATTTT. Amino acid sequence: CSASPTGGVGQPQHF.

To note about this clonotype: A much larger clone differs from this one at a single base, so this may be a read error. This chain connects TRBV4-1 to TRBJ2-5; 7 bases fit TRBD1. The junction had 1 base not matched to a gene; V was cut back by 0 bases and J by 3 bases. The CDR3 runs to 14 residues. Germline CDR1 is MGHRA and CDR2 is YSYEKL. The CDR3 loop is CASSQEDREETQYF. The CDR3 DNA follows: TGCGCCAGCAGCCAAGAAGACAGGGAAGAGACCCAGTACTTC.

This clonotype was recorded many times. The chain couples TRBV4-1 to TRBJ2-3; D unclear. This CDR3 is 16 amino acids long. The V and J ends lost 1 base and 2 bases respectively, with 13 bases between them. CDR1 is MGHRA and CDR2 is YSYEKL in the germline V gene. The CDR3 region has the DNA TGCGCCAGCAGCCAAGCGAATATGGGGTTCACAGATACGCAGTATTTT. Residues: CASSQANMGFTDTQYF.

This chain uses TRBV7-3 with TRBJ2-3; D gene unclear. The V gene lost 5 bases and the J gene lost 5 bases, with 23 bases spanning the gap. There are 17 residues in the CDR3. The germline gives CDR1 SGHTA, CDR2 FQGTGA. CDR3 region: CASSPSGWFSPLDTQYF. In DNA form, the CDR3 reads TGTGCCAGCAGCCCCTCCGGGTGGTTCAGTCCTCTAGATACGCAGTATTTT. Drawing the rest from reference TRBV7-3 and TRBJ2-3, the complete variable domain is GAGVSQTPSNKVTEKGKYVELRCDPISGHTALYWYRQSLGQGPEFLIYFQGTGAADDSGLPNDRFFAVRPEGSVSTLKIQRTERGDSAVYLCASSPSGWFSPLDTQYFGPGTRLTVL.

The CDR3 DNA is TGTGCCAGCAGTTTGAGGGGGAGGATCACAGATACGCAGTATTTT. Residues: CASSLRGRITDTQYF. The gene calls are TRBV27 and TRBJ2-3; D might be TRBD1 or TRBD2, each matching 6 bases. Germline CDR1 reads MNHEY; CDR2 reads SMNVEV (reference sequence). This CDR3 contains 15 residues. V dropped 3 bases and J dropped 2 bases, with 12 bases sitting between them.

The chain uses TRBV20-1 and TRBJ2-7, with TRBD2 identical over 7 bases. The J segment lost 1 base and the V segment lost 4 bases, leaving 4 bases of the junction unmatched. The CDR3 is 13 amino acids. Per the germline V gene, CDR1 is DFQATT and CDR2 is SNEGSKA (reference sequence). In nucleotides, the CDR3 is TGCAGTGCTATCGGGACTAATTCCTACGAGCAGTACTTC. Protein sequence: CSAIGTNSYEQYF.

The chain employs TRBV5-1 and TRBJ2-1; D possibly corresponds to TRBD2 (6 bases). V lost 4 bases to trimming and J lost 5 bases, with 16 bases between them. The CDR3 sequence is 15 residues long. Germline V CDR1 and CDR2: SGHRS, YFSETQ. The CDR3 nucleotides read TGCGCCAGCAGCGCGAAACGGGACTTCAACAATGAGCAGTTCTTC. Its protein product is CASSAKRDFNNEQFF.

This chain links TRBV5-1 with TRBJ2-5; no clear D gene. Germline CDR1 SGHRS, CDR2 YFSETQ. Trimming left V 0 bases short and J 5 bases short, with 14 bases between. The CDR3 contains 15 residues. The CDR3 protein is CASSLAGRMEETQYF. Here the CDR3 DNA reads TGCGCCAGCAGCTTGGCCGGACGAATGGAGGAGACCCAGTACTTC.

This clonotype has ten or more counts. The chain is built from TRBV3-1 and TRBJ2-3; TRBD2 matches 10 bases. Germline V gene lookup returns CDR1 LGHDT and CDR2 YNNKEL (reference sequence). Unmatched junction bases numbered 8, after V lost 2 bases and J lost 6 bases. The CDR3 totals 16 residues. The CDR3 DNA follows: TGTGCCAGCAGCCAACCGTTAGGACTAGCGGCGGATACGCAGTATTTT. This codes for CASSQPLGLAADTQYF.